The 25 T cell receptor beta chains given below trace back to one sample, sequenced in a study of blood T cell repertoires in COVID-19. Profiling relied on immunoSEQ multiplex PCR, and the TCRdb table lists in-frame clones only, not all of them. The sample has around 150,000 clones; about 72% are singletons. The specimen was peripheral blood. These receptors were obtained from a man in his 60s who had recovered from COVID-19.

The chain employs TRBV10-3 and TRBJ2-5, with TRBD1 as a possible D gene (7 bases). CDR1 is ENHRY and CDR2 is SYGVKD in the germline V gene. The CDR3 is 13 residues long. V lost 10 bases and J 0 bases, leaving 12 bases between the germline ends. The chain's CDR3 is CASGTAHQETQYF. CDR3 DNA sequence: TGTGCCAGCGGGACAGCTCACCAAGAGACCCAGTACTTC.

For the CDR3, the DNA is TGCGCCAGCAGCCAAGAATATATCCGGACAGGGAGCGAAAAACTGTTTTTT. Protein: CASSQEYIRTGSEKLFF. This rearrangement joins TRBV4-3 to TRBJ1-4; 8 positions match TRBD1. This CDR3 is 17 amino acids long. V lost 0 bases to trimming and J lost 8 bases; unmatched junction nucleotides: 11. The germline gives CDR1 LGHNA, CDR2 YSLEER.

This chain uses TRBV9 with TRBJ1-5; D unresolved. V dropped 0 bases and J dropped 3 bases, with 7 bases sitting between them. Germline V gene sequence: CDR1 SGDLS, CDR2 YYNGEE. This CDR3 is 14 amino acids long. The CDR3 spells CASSVAGINQPQHF. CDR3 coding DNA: TGTGCCAGCAGCGTAGCCGGGATCAATCAGCCCCAGCATTTT.

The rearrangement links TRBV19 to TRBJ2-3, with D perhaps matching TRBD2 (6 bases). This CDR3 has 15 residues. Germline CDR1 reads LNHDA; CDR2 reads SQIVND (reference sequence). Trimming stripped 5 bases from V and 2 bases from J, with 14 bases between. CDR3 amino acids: CASSGGGYNTDTQYF. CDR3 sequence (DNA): TGTGCCAGTAGTGGAGGAGGGTATAACACAGATACGCAGTATTTT.

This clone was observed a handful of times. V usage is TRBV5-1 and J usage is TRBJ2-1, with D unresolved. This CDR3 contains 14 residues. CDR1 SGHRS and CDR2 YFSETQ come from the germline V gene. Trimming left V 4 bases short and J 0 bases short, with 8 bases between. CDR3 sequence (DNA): TGCGCCAGCAGCCGATTGGCCTCCTACAATGAGCAGTTCTTC. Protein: CASSRLASYNEQFF. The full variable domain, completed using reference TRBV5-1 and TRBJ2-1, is KAGVTQTPRYLIKTRGQQVTLSCSPISGHRSVSWYQQTPGQGLQFLFEYFSETQRNKGNFPGRFSGRQFSNSRSEMNVSTLELGDSALYLCASSRLASYNEQFFGPGTRLTVL.

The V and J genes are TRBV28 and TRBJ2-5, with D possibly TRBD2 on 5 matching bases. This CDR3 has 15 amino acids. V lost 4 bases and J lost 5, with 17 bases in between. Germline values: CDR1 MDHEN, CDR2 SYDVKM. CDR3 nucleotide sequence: TGTGCCAGCAGTTCGATCCGGGATTTGAGGGAGACCCAGTACTTC. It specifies CASSSIRDLRETQYF.

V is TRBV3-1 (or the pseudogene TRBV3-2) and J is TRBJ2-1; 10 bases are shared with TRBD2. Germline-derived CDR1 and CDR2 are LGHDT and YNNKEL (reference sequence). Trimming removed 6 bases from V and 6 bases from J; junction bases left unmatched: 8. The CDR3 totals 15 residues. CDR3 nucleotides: TGTGCCAGCAGTTCCACTAGCGGGGTCGGCAATGAGCAGTTCTTC. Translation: CASSSTSGVGNEQFF.

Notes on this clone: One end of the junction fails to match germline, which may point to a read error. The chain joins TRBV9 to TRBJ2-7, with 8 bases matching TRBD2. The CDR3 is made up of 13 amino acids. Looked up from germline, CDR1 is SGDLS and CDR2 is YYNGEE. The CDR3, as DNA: TGTGCCAGCAGCAGCGGGGGAGCCGTTGAACTGCACTTC. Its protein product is CASSSGGAVELHF.

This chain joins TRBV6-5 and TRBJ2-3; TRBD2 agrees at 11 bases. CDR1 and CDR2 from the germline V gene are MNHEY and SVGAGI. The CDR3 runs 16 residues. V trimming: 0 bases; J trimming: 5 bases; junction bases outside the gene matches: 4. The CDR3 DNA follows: TGTGCCAGCAGTTACTCGTTAGCGGGGGGGGTAGATACGCAGTATTTT. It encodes CASSYSLAGGVDTQYF.

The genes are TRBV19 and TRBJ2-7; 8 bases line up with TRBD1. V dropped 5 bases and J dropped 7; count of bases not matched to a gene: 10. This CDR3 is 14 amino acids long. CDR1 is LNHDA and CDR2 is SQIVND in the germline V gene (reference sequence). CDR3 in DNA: TGTGCCAGTAGTGCTGGACAGGGAGTAGGGGAGCAGTACTTC. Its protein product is CASSAGQGVGEQYF.

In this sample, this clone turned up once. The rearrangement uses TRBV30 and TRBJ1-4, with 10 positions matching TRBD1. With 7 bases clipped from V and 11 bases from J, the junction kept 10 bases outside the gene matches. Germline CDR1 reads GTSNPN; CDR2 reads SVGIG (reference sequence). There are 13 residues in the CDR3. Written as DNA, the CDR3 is TGTGCCTTCGGCGGGACAGGGGTTTGGAAACTGTTTTTT. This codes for CAFGGTGVWKLFF.

The CDR3 loop reads CASSQESRAYNSPLHF. The CDR3 nucleotides are TGCGCCAGCAGCCAAGAAAGCAGGGCCTATAATTCACCCCTCCACTTT. The rearrangement uses TRBV4-3 and TRBJ1-6, with D perhaps matching TRBD1 (5 bases). The germline V and J ends were trimmed by 0 bases and 2 bases, with 8 bases remaining between them. Germline CDR1 and CDR2: LGHNA and YSLEER. This CDR3 has 16 amino acids.

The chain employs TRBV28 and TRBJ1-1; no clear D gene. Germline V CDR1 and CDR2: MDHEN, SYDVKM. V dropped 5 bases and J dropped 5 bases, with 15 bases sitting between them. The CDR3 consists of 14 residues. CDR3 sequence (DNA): TGTGCCAGCAGTCTCCGGGAGCCGAGGACTGAAGCTTTCTTT. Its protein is CASSLREPRTEAFF.

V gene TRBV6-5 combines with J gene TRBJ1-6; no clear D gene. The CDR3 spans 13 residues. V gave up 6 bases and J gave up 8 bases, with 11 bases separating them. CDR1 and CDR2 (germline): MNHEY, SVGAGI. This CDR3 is CASREAADSPLHF. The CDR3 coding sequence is TGTGCCAGCAGGGAGGCGGCAGATTCACCCCTCCACTTT.

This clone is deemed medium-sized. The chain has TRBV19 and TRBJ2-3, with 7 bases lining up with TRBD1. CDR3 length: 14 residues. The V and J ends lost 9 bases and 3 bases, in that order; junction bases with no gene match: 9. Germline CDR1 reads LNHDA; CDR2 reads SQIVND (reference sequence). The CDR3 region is CASSTGASTDTQYF. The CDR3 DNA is TGTGCCAGCTCAACAGGGGCCTCTACAGATACGCAGTATTTT.

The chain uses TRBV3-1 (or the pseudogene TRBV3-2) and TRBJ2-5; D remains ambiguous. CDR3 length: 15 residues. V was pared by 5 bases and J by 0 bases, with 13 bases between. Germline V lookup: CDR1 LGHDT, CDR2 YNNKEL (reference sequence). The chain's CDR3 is CASSTTRRYQETQYF. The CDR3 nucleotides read TGTGCCAGCAGCACTACCCGCCGGTACCAAGAGACCCAGTACTTC.

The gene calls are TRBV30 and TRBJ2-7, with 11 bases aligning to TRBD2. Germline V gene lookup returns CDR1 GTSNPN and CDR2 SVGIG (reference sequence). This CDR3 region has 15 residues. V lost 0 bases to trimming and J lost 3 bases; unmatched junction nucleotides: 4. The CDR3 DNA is TGTGCCTGGAGTGTGGGGACTAGCGGTAACTACGAGCAGTACTTC. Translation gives CAWSVGTSGNYEQYF.

The CDR3 is CASSQVQTGELFF. CDR3 DNA sequence: TGCGCCAGCAGCCAAGTACAAACCGGGGAGCTGTTTTTT. The chain is built from TRBV4-3 and TRBJ2-2; D call uncertain. Per germline, CDR1 LGHNA and CDR2 YSLEER. Trimming removed 1 base from V and 5 bases from J, with 5 bases in between. The CDR3 contains 13 residues.

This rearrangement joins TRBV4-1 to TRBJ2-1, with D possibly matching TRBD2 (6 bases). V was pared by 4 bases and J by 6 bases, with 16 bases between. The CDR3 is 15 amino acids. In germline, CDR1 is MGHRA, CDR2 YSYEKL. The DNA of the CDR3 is TGCGCCAGCAGCCCTCAGGGCCTAGCGATCAATGAGCAGTTCTTC. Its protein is CASSPQGLAINEQFF.

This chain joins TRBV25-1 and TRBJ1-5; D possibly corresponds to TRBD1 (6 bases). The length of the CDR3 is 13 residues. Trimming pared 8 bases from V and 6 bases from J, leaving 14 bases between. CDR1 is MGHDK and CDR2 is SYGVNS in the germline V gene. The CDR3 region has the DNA TGTGCCAGCCGGGCGGGGGGCGGTCAGCCCCAGCATTTT. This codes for CASRAGGGQPQHF.

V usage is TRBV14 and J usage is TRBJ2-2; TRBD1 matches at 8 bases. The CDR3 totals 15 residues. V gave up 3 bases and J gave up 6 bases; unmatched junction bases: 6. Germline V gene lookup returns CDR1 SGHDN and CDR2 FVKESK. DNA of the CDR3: TGTGCCAGCAGCCAGCTTCAGGGGGCCGCCGGGGAGCTGTTTTTT. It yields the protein CASSQLQGAAGELFF.

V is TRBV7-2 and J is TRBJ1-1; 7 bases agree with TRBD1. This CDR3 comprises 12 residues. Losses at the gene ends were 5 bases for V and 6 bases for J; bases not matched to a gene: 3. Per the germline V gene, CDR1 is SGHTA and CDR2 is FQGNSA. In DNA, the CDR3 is TGTGCCAGCAGCCCCAGGGGGTCTGAAGCTTTCTTT. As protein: CASSPRGSEAFF.

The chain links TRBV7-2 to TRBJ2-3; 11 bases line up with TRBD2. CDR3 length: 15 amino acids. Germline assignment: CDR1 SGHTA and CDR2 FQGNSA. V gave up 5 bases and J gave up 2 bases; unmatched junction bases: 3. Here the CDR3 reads CASSISGGATDTQYF. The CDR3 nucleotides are TGTGCCAGCAGCATTAGCGGGGGGGCCACAGATACGCAGTATTTT.

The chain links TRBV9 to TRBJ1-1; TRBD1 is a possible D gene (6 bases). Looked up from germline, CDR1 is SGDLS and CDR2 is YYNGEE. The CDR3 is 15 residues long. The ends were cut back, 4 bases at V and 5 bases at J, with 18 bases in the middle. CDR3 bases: TGTGCCAGCAGCACACCCACAGGGAGTCGGACTGAAGCTTTCTTT. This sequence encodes CASSTPTGSRTEAFF.

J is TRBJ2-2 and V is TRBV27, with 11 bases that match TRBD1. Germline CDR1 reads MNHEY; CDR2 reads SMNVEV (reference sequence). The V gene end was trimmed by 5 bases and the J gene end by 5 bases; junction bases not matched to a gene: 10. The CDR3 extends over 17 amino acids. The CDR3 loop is CASSRRTGGVQTGELFF. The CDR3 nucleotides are TGTGCCAGCAGTCGTCGGACAGGGGGCGTGCAAACCGGGGAGCTGTTTTTT.